The sequence of this TCR beta chain was determined in a study of cytomegalovirus exposure and HLA in healthy donors. General observations from the study: Later analysis identified a missense DCLRE1C variant that was linked to TCR beta V- and J-gene trimming. Later analysis indicated greater clonal expansion among HLA-associated TCR beta chains than among equally common other chains. One later analysis reportedly identified an Asian-associated ancestry cluster that showed fewer N-insertions than the roughly 670-donor mean.

This clone was picked up one time. The antigen is undetermined. Researchers ran the PCR with 60 Vbeta and 13 Jbeta primers. TCRdb's table, derived via immunoSEQ multiplex PCR, lists solely in-frame clones and lacks some. Here the sample spans 120,000 or so clones, approximately 80% being singletons. J gave up 4 bases and V 3 bases, and 6 bases lay outside the gene matches. From germline, CDR1 is SGHTA and CDR2 FQGNSA. The CDR3 loop spans 15 amino acids. Donors showed nominal health when sampled, although they likely had unrecorded immune exposures. The chain carries TRBV7-2 and TRBJ2-5; TRBD2 agrees at 9 bases. This receptor was identified in a young man in good health and CMV-seropositive. The sequencing sample was made of PBMCs. CDR3 DNA sequence: TGTGCCAGCAGCTTGGGGCGGGGGGGCGGAGAGACCCAGTACTTC. This sequence encodes CASSLGRGGGETQYF.